Listed below are T cell receptor beta chains from one sample, sequenced in a study of blood T cell repertoires in COVID-19. The table came from immunoSEQ multiplex PCR; TCRdb's copy has only in-frame clones and leaves some out. Of 180,000 or so clones listed, almost 90% are singletons. Sequencing input: peripheral blood. These receptors all stem from a man in his late teens or twenties with active or convalescent COVID-19. The CDR3 runs from the conserved cysteine through the conserved F or W. Each record gives: V gene, D gene, clone size, J gene, CDR3 protein, CDR3 DNA. D genes are given only for firm matches. Size tells how often a clone was seen (once, few, many) or the class of an expanded clone, and some rows leave it out.

v_call: TRBV7-8
d_call: NA
clone_size: few
j_call: TRBJ1-2
cdr3_aa: CASSLVNEYGYTF
cdr3_nt: TGTGCCAGCAGCTTAGTTAACGAGTATGGCTACACCTTC

v_call: TRBV7-9
d_call: NA
clone_size: NA
j_call: TRBJ2-7
cdr3_aa: CASSPSGQVYEQYF
cdr3_nt: TGTGCCAGCAGCCCGAGCGGGCAGGTCTACGAGCAGTACTTC

v_call: TRBV29-1
d_call: NA
clone_size: few
j_call: TRBJ1-1
cdr3_aa: CSVDRNLNTEAFF
cdr3_nt: TGCAGCGTCGACAGAAATTTGAACACTGAAGCTTTCTTT

v_call: TRBV7-2
d_call: NA
clone_size: NA
j_call: TRBJ1-3
cdr3_aa: CASSLRTKSLSGNTIYF
cdr3_nt: TGTGCCAGCAGCCTCCGGACAAAATCCCTCTCTGGAAACACCATATATTTT

v_call: TRBV18
d_call: NA
clone_size: NA
j_call: TRBJ1-1
cdr3_aa: CASSPYLNTEAFF
cdr3_nt: TGTGCCAGCTCACCTTATTTGAACACTGAAGCTTTCTTT

v_call: TRBV7-3
d_call: TRBD1
clone_size: few
j_call: TRBJ2-7
cdr3_aa: CASSPTGVGDSVYEQYF
cdr3_nt: TGTGCCAGCAGCCCGACCGGGGTGGGGGACAGCGTCTACGAGCAGTACTTC

v_call: TRBV30
d_call: TRBD2
clone_size: NA
j_call: TRBJ2-1
cdr3_aa: CAWSVGGGALGNEQFF
cdr3_nt: TGTGCCTGGAGTGTGGGCGGGGGGGCCCTTGGCAATGAGCAGTTCTTC

v_call: TRBV5-1
d_call: NA
clone_size: NA
j_call: TRBJ1-2
cdr3_aa: CASSLASRRGYGYTF
cdr3_nt: TGCGCCAGCAGCTTGGCGTCCCGGCGAGGCTATGGCTACACCTTC

v_call: TRBV5-1
d_call: NA
clone_size: NA
j_call: TRBJ2-2
cdr3_aa: CASKEGGTGELFF
cdr3_nt: TGCGCCAGTAAGGAGGGTGGCACCGGGGAGCTGTTTTTT

v_call: TRBV7-9
d_call: TRBD1
clone_size: NA
j_call: TRBJ2-1
cdr3_aa: CASSLHGTDHNEQFF
cdr3_nt: TGTGCCAGCAGCTTGCATGGGACAGATCACAATGAGCAGTTCTTC

v_call: TRBV4-3
d_call: NA
clone_size: NA
j_call: TRBJ2-3
cdr3_aa: CASSQDSTSTDTQYF
cdr3_nt: TGCGCCAGCAGCCAAGATTCGACTAGCACAGATACGCAGTATTTT

v_call: TRBV27
d_call: NA
clone_size: NA
j_call: TRBJ1-1
cdr3_aa: CASSPRLENTEAFF
cdr3_nt: TGTGCCAGCAGTCCGCGACTTGAGAACACTGAAGCTTTCTTT

v_call: TRBV11-2
d_call: TRBD1
clone_size: NA
j_call: TRBJ2-2
cdr3_aa: CASSLDIRTGTGELFF
cdr3_nt: TGTGCCAGCAGCTTAGACATACGGACAGGCACCGGGGAGCTGTTTTTT

v_call: TRBV5-1
d_call: NA
clone_size: NA
j_call: TRBJ2-2
cdr3_aa: CASAEGGFTGELFF
cdr3_nt: TGCGCCAGCGCCGAAGGGGGATTTACCGGGGAGCTGTTTTTT

v_call: TRBV9
d_call: TRBD1
clone_size: NA
j_call: TRBJ2-6
cdr3_aa: CASSGRTGDAGANVLTF
cdr3_nt: TGTGCCAGCAGCGGTCGGACAGGGGATGCTGGGGCCAACGTCCTGACTTTC

v_call: TRBV10-3
d_call: NA
clone_size: NA
j_call: TRBJ2-1
cdr3_aa: CAIRPTGDSYNEQFF
cdr3_nt: TGTGCCATCAGACCTACAGGAGACTCCTACAATGAGCAGTTCTTC